This TCR beta chain is drawn from a study of blood T cell repertoires in COVID-19. In the study overall: COVID-19 samples, acute and convalescent, were from the United States, Italy and Spain. T cells, B-cell-depleted T cells, or PBMCs supplied cDNA or gDNA.

This clone was seen a single time. V was pared by 3 bases and J by 8 bases, with 11 bases of the junction left unmatched. This CDR3 region has 15 residues. Looked up from germline, CDR1 is SGDLS and CDR2 is YYNGEE. As originally analysed: Reference gene primer amplification yielded estimated nucleated cell counts. Data came from immunoSEQ multiplex PCR; TCRdb stores just in-frame clones and leaves some out. The V and J calls and the clone size are those of that table, but D and trimming were determined from the DNA. The sample contains 150,000 to 200,000 clones, approximately 90% of which appear only once.

The sample taken for sequencing was peripheral blood. The TCR comes from a human donor in a cohort sampled during active COVID-19. The chain recombines TRBV9 with TRBJ2-1; 7 bases align to TRBD1. CDR3 loop: CASSAGTVDIHEQFF. CDR3 in DNA: TGTGCCAGCAGCGCCGGGACAGTCGACATCCATGAGCAGTTCTTC.